These 29 T cell receptor beta chains originate from one sample sequenced in a study of blood T cell repertoires in COVID-19. The repertoire was sequenced with immunoSEQ multiplex PCR; TCRdb's copy has only in-frame clones and lacks some. This sample has fewer than 700,000 clones, with roughly 89% found just once. Material: peripheral blood. These TCRs come from a woman between 50 and 59 years old with COVID-19, enrolled during active disease.

The V call is TRBV29-1, the J call TRBJ1-1; D not resolved. The length of the CDR3 is 13 residues. V was cut by 3 bases and J by 7 bases, with 15 bases left in between. Germline CDR1 SQVTM, CDR2 ANQGSEA. CDR3 residues: CSVEVEGPFEAFF. As DNA, the CDR3 is TGCAGCGTTGAGGTGGAGGGTCCCTTTGAAGCTTTCTTT.

CDR3 coding DNA: TGCAGCGTTGGGGGACTAGCGGGGCCACTCCCTTACAATGAGCAGTTCTTC. This gives the protein CSVGGLAGPLPYNEQFF. This chain connects TRBV29-1 to TRBJ2-1, with 13 bases identical to TRBD2. Germline V gene sequence: CDR1 SQVTM, CDR2 ANQGSEA. CDR3 length: 17 residues. The J segment lost 4 bases and the V segment lost 4 bases, leaving 10 bases of the junction unmatched.

This clone is a singleton in its sample. The genes are TRBV20-1 and TRBJ2-5; D is uncertain. The V end was cut by 1 base, the J end by 3 bases, with 3 bases between. From germline, CDR1 is DFQATT and CDR2 SNEGSKA (reference sequence). This CDR3 comprises 11 residues. CDR3 nucleotides: TGCAGTGCTAGAGTAGAAGAGACCCAGTACTTC. It codes for CSARVEETQYF.

The rearrangement links TRBV12-5 to TRBJ2-1, with 9 bases aligning to TRBD2. The CDR3 extends over 19 amino acids. V was clipped by 0 bases and J by 5 bases; unmatched bases: 14. Germline lookup yields CDR1 LGHNT and CDR2 FRNRAP. The CDR3 region has the DNA TGTGCTAGTGGTTTGGTTCCCTCATCTAGAGCGGGGGGACACAATGAGCAGTTCTTC. This translates into CASGLVPSSRAGGHNEQFF.

This clone was found once. The chain has TRBV5-1 and TRBJ2-1, with TRBD1 identical over 7 bases. From germline, CDR1 is SGHRS and CDR2 YFSETQ. The ends lost 0 bases at V and 8 bases at J; junction bases unmatched: 5. The CDR3 covers 14 residues. The CDR3 region has the DNA TGCGCCAGCAGCTTGGTAGGGACAGACCATGAGCAGTTCTTC. Translation: CASSLVGTDHEQFF.

The CDR3 coding sequence is TGTGCCAGCAGTTTAAGTCCGGGGGAGCAGTACTTC. This translates into CASSLSPGEQYF. The gene calls are TRBV12-3 or TRBV12-4 and TRBJ2-7, with TRBD2 as a possible D gene (5 bases). Trimming cost V 2 bases and J 7 bases, with 9 bases left between them. The CDR3 spans 12 residues.

The chain carries TRBV19 and TRBJ1-6; D is uncertain. Trimming left V 5 bases short and J 1 base short, with 12 bases between. Germline CDR1 and CDR2: LNHDA and SQIVND (reference sequence). The CDR3 sequence is 16 residues long. CDR3 in amino acids: CASSGAYRSYNSPLHF. The CDR3 DNA reads TGTGCCAGTAGTGGAGCATATCGTTCCTATAATTCACCCCTCCACTTT.

This clone appeared a single time. This chain joins TRBV11-2 and TRBJ2-7; D possibly corresponds to TRBD1 (8 bases). Germline V gives CDR1 SGHAT, CDR2 FQNNGV. The CDR3 loop spans 15 amino acids. Trimming pared 3 bases from V and 1 base from J, leaving 13 bases between. This CDR3 is CASSFTGGVSYEQYF. DNA of the CDR3: TGTGCCAGCAGCTTCACAGGGGGGGTTTCCTACGAGCAGTACTTC.

The V and J genes are TRBV27 and TRBJ1-3; 10 bases agree with TRBD1. The V gene's germline CDR1 is MNHEY and CDR2 SMNVEV (reference sequence). This CDR3 has 16 amino acids. Unmatched junction bases numbered 3, after V lost 0 bases and J lost 4 bases. Here the CDR3 DNA reads TGTGCCAGCAGTTTATCAGGGACAGGGGTAGGAAACACCATATATTTT. This codes for CASSLSGTGVGNTIYF.

The chain joins TRBV19 to TRBJ2-6; D gene ambiguous. Germline CDR1 reads LNHDA; CDR2 reads SQIVND (reference sequence). This CDR3 spans 16 amino acids. Trimming removed 5 bases at V and 1 base at J, with 12 bases between. The CDR3 nucleotides read TGTGCCAGTAGTGTTATTATCCGGTCTGGGGCCAACGTCCTGACTTTC. This gives the protein CASSVIIRSGANVLTF.

The rearrangement uses TRBV28 and TRBJ2-2; tentative D call: TRBD2 (6 bases). Germline V gives CDR1 MDHEN, CDR2 SYDVKM. CDR3 length equals 17 residues. Deletions cut 2 bases from V and 0 bases from J, with 13 bases between. The CDR3 here is CASSLPGGDPNTGELFF. Here the CDR3 DNA reads TGTGCCAGCAGTTTACCGGGCGGGGATCCGAACACCGGGGAGCTGTTTTTT.

This chain links TRBV10-3 with TRBJ2-7; no clear D. The CDR3 runs to 13 residues. V gave up 6 bases and J gave up 1 base, with 10 bases separating them. Germline V lookup: CDR1 ENHRY, CDR2 SYGVKD. The CDR3 protein is CAISQSHSYEQYF. In nucleotides, the CDR3 is TGTGCCATCAGCCAGTCACATTCCTACGAGCAGTACTTC.

The rearrangement uses TRBV11-2 and TRBJ2-6; D perhaps matches TRBD1 (5 bases). CDR3 size: 17 residues. Germline CDR1 reads SGHAT; CDR2 reads FQNNGV. V dropped 3 bases and J dropped 0 bases, with 12 bases sitting between them. The CDR3 here is CASSFWTLASGANVLTF. DNA for the CDR3: TGTGCCAGCAGCTTTTGGACACTCGCCTCTGGGGCCAACGTCCTGACTTTC. The whole variable domain, remainder taken from reference TRBV11-2 and TRBJ2-6, is EAGVAQSPRYKIIEKRQSVAFWCNPISGHATLYWYQQILGQGPKLLIQFQNNGVVDDSQLPKDRFSAERLKGVDSTLKIQPAKLEDSAVYLCASSFWTLASGANVLTFGAGSRLTVL.

This chain links TRBV10-3 with TRBJ2-3; the D gene is possibly TRBD1 (5 bases). The V and J ends lost 10 bases and 2 bases respectively, with 19 bases between them. Germline V gene sequence: CDR1 ENHRY, CDR2 SYGVKD. CDR3 size: 15 residues. CDR3 sequence reads: CATRFQGGLTDTQYF. The CDR3 DNA reads TGTGCCACCCGCTTCCAGGGTGGCCTCACAGATACGCAGTATTTT.

The gene calls are TRBV29-1 and TRBJ1-5; no firm D call. V was pared by 8 bases and J by 5 bases, with 16 bases between. The germline gives CDR1 SQVTM, CDR2 ANQGSEA. This CDR3 comprises 13 residues. This chain's CDR3 is CSLWADPDQPQHF. Written as DNA, the CDR3 is TGCAGCCTTTGGGCCGACCCGGATCAGCCCCAGCATTTT.

The chain uses TRBV27 and TRBJ2-2; D gene unclear. CDR1 is MNHEY, CDR2 SMNVEV, per germline (reference sequence). Trimming removed 2 bases from V and 4 bases from J, with 5 bases in between. The CDR3 runs to 13 residues. The DNA of the CDR3 is TGTGCCAGCAGTTTAGCGGCCACCGGGGAGCTGTTTTTT. The encoded protein is CASSLAATGELFF.

This chain uses TRBV19 with TRBJ1-3; no reliable D call. Trimming removed 7 bases from V and 1 base from J, with 14 bases in between. The CDR3 has 15 residues. Per germline, CDR1 LNHDA and CDR2 SQIVND (reference sequence). CDR3 DNA: TGTGCCAGTACCAATGGAGGTTTATCTGGAAACACCATATATTTT. This translates into CASTNGGLSGNTIYF.

The table lists this clone with a count of one. The V and J genes are TRBV5-1 and TRBJ2-5, with 11 bases aligning to TRBD1. The germline V gene has CDR1 SGHRS and CDR2 YFSETQ. After removal of 4 bases from V and 5 bases from J, the junction contained 4 bases not matched to a gene. The CDR3 has 14 residues. CDR3 in DNA: TGCGCCAGCAGCCTGGGACAGGGGGAGGAGACCCAGTACTTC. This sequence encodes CASSLGQGEETQYF.

The chain combines TRBV24-1 with TRBJ2-5; TRBD2 agrees at 10 bases. This CDR3 spans 19 amino acids. Trimming at V came to 0 bases and at J to 4 bases, leaving 13 bases not matched to a gene. Germline V CDR1 and CDR2: KGHDR, SFDVKD. For the CDR3, the DNA is TGTGCCACCAGTGATTTGCTCCCCAATAGCGGGGGGCCCGGAGAGACCCAGTACTTC. This sequence encodes CATSDLLPNSGGPGETQYF.

V usage is TRBV5-5 and J usage is TRBJ1-1, with D possibly TRBD1 on 5 matching bases. CDR3 size: 12 residues. Germline V CDR1 and CDR2: SGHKS, YYEKEE (reference sequence). Trimming shortened V by 4 bases and J by 11 bases, and 15 bases separated the two germline ends. CDR3 DNA: TGTGCCAGCAGCCCTGGGGCGGCGAGGGCTTTCTTT. Protein product: CASSPGAARAFF.

V and J are TRBV9 and TRBJ1-1; no clear D. V lost 4 bases and J 11 bases, leaving 21 bases between the germline ends. This CDR3 comprises 14 residues. CDR1 and CDR2 from the germline V gene are SGDLS and YYNGEE. CDR3 nucleotides: TGTGCCAGCAGCAACGTCGGTACGGGAGGGATCGCTTTCTTT. Translated, it gives CASSNVGTGGIAFF. Based on the CDR3 plus reference TRBV9 and TRBJ1-1, the full variable domain is DSGVTQTPKHLITATGQRVTLRCSPRSGDLSVYWYQQSLDQGLQFLIQYYNGEERAKGNILERFSAQQFPDLHSELNLSSLELGDSALYFCASSNVGTGGIAFFGQGTRLTVV.

The rearrangement links TRBV5-1 to TRBJ2-7, with 11 bases fitting TRBD1. The CDR3 totals 15 residues. From germline, CDR1 is SGHRS and CDR2 YFSETQ. V dropped 2 bases and J dropped 6; count of bases not matched to a gene: 7. The DNA of the CDR3 is TGCGCCAGCAGCTTCGGGACAGGGGGATTATCCGAGCAGTACTTC. Translation: CASSFGTGGLSEQYF.

V usage is TRBV5-1 and J usage is TRBJ2-1; 10 bases align to TRBD2. CDR3 size: 16 residues. J was trimmed by 6 bases and V by 0 bases; bases with no gene match: 6. The V gene's germline CDR1 is SGHRS and CDR2 YFSETQ. CDR3 sequence reads: CASSLAPSGGLNEQFF. For the CDR3, the DNA is TGCGCCAGCAGCTTGGCCCCTAGCGGGGGACTCAATGAGCAGTTCTTC. Drawing the rest from reference TRBV5-1 and TRBJ2-1, the complete variable domain is KAGVTQTPRYLIKTRGQQVTLSCSPISGHRSVSWYQQTPGQGLQFLFEYFSETQRNKGNFPGRFSGRQFSNSRSEMNVSTLELGDSALYLCASSLAPSGGLNEQFFGPGTRLTVL.

The chain is built from TRBV4-1 and TRBJ1-4; perhaps TRBD1 as D (6 bases). V was cut by 0 bases and J by 10 bases, with 15 bases left in between. The germline CDR1 and CDR2 sequences are MGHRA and YSYEKL. The CDR3 extends over 15 amino acids. In DNA form, the CDR3 reads TGCGCCAGCAGCCAAGATGAGGGGGAATGGAGAAAACTGTTTTTT. As protein: CASSQDEGEWRKLFF.

V and J are TRBV5-1 and TRBJ1-4; no reliable D call. The CDR3 length is 15 residues. V was pared by 4 bases and J by 8 bases, with 18 bases between. Germline V gene lookup returns CDR1 SGHRS and CDR2 YFSETQ. Written as DNA, the CDR3 is TGCGCCAGCAGCCCCGAGGGAGGGAGTGGCGAAAAACTGTTTTTT. Translation: CASSPEGGSGEKLFF.

This chain links TRBV11-2 with TRBJ1-1; D gene uncertain. The length of the CDR3 is 12 residues. CDR1 and CDR2 from the germline V gene are SGHAT and FQNNGV. V was cut by 4 bases and J by 6 bases, with 9 bases left in between. Here the CDR3 reads CASSWVGAEAFF. The DNA of the CDR3 is TGTGCCAGCAGCTGGGTAGGAGCTGAAGCTTTCTTT.

The chain recombines TRBV18 with TRBJ1-5; TRBD1 aligns across 7 bases. The CDR3 is made up of 15 amino acids. V trimming: 4 bases; J trimming: 6 bases; junction bases outside the gene matches: 9. Germline lookup yields CDR1 KGHSH and CDR2 LQKENI. CDR3 sequence (DNA): TGTGCCAGCTCACAGGCAGGGGGAGAGGGTCAGCCCCAGCATTTT. Its translation is CASSQAGGEGQPQHF.

This clone was seen just once. V gene TRBV11-2 combines with J gene TRBJ1-2; D remains unclear. V was pared by 5 bases and J by 6 bases, with 19 bases between. CDR3 length equals 15 residues. Germline V lookup: CDR1 SGHAT, CDR2 FQNNGV. CDR3 in amino acids: CASSRVVALPDGYTF. The CDR3 DNA is TGTGCCAGCAGCCGGGTTGTTGCCTTGCCGGATGGCTACACCTTC.

The V and J genes are TRBV7-2 and TRBJ1-5, with TRBD1 as a possible D gene (6 bases). The CDR3 is 15 amino acids. Trimming took 5 bases from V and 5 from J, leaving 16 bases between them. CDR1 SGHTA and CDR2 FQGNSA come from the germline V gene. The chain's CDR3 is CASSPGHDVYQPQHF. In DNA form, the CDR3 reads TGTGCCAGCAGCCCGGGACACGATGTGTATCAGCCCCAGCATTTT.